This T cell receptor beta chain was sequenced in a study of cytomegalovirus exposure and HLA in healthy donors (dated by TCRdb to about 2017). Regarding the complete study: An earlier analysis of 587 of the donors reported about 280 Gb of sequence data and around 120 million unique TCR beta sequences obtained from 180 million or so T cells. An early release covering approximately 600 HLA-typed donors comprised approximately 290 gigabases of sequencing data and around 80 million unique TCR sequences. Among the approximately 420 genotyped donors, 81% belonged to the genetic ancestry cluster associated with self-reported Caucasian donors. The aim of the study was to test whether cataloging public T cell receptors could identify signatures of past pathogen exposure. The T cell repertoires of under 750 subjects were profiled by immunosequencing and related to cytomegalovirus serostatus. A separate validation cohort of roughly 130 different subjects was used in addition to the roughly 700-subject first cohort. High-throughput TCR immunosequencing, statistical association of individual TCRs with disease status, and machine learning were combined to predict cytomegalovirus infection status. In a later analysis, previously published TCR beta repertoires from about 670 donors were re-analyzed and high-resolution HLA genotyping was added so that TCR occurrence patterns could be studied. In the later analysis, no new phenotypic data were used to find candidate immune exposures; instead, reliance was placed on TCR beta sequences and their occurrence across donors. An earlier analysis of 587 of the donors applied high-throughput TCR beta sequencing to assess whether each TCR beta V gene segment acted as functional or pseudogenic. Alongside the repertoire data, information on donor age, sex, ethnicity and CMV serostatus was compiled. Genome-wide SNP genotypes for about 55% of the roughly 670 donors were used in a later genetic analysis, which treated that subset as a discovery cohort. All discovery cohort repertoires had been generated on a single sequencing platform. Class I and class II HLA loci were covered by the typing at four-digit resolution. Typing coverage varied by locus: about 620-640 donors for A, B, C, DRB1 and DQB1; approximately 500 for DQA1; over 600 for DPA1; fewer than 480 for DPB1. Roughly five DR-DQ haplotypes were handled as single units for association and clustering because linkage in the cohort was strong. Among about 390 genotyped donors of the cohort, an average of around 240,000 unique TCR beta nucleotide sequences were sequenced per donor, roughly 18% of them non-productive. Study-wide findings and limitations: The authors suggested that the approach could potentially be extended to other disease states and immunological phenotypes. The cohort was sequenced for TCR beta chains only, and without alpha or paired-chain data the features that could be detected were limited. Because the 87-base-pair reads could not distinguish some IMGT-functional V segments, including TRBV6-2 and TRBV6-3, those segments were excluded. Specific HLA alleles were associated with more than 15,000 TCR beta sequences at a false discovery rate of 0.05 in a later analysis. For the cohort, immune exposure information was limited to CMV serostatus. A further reported finding was that TCR beta sequences accurately predicted the HLA-A and HLA-B alleles for most subjects in the first cohort. The presence/absence analyses assumed that sequencing depth was roughly uniform across donors, and that assumption may not be true. A later genetic analysis reported fewer N-insertions in productive TCRs among donors in an Asian-associated ancestry cluster than the approximately 700-donor mean. According to a later analysis, parvovirus B19, influenza, CMV and Epstein-Barr virus appeared linked to several top co-occurrence clusters. Linkage disequilibrium might explain the correlated functional status among segregating V segments, but an unknown experimental factor could not be ruled out. A later analysis found that HLA-associated TCR beta chains were more clonally expanded and had lower generation probabilities than equally common non-associated chains. While some public TCRs were present in many individuals, most TCR sequences turned up only very rarely across donors. A total of some 180 TCR beta chains were listed by the study as associated with cytomegalovirus. In an earlier analysis of 450 to 750 of the donors, most TCR beta V segments appeared in productive rearrangements about 87% or about 30% of the time, broadly matching IMGT annotations. When HLA alleles, especially DR and DQ, strongly co-occurred, TCR associations were difficult to assign to individual alleles. V-gene and J-gene trimming of TCR beta chains was associated with a missense DCLRE1C variant in a later genetic analysis, and the association was replicated in an independent cohort. HLA typing was unavailable for some donors at each locus, so association tests used only the typed subset. In a later analysis, most CMV-associated TCR beta chains were found to appear HLA-restricted, with HLA associations seemingly driven largely by CMV exposure. About 17 rarely observed V segments, including chromosome 9 orphons, were excluded from the earlier analysis of approximately 600 of the donors because counts were too low. A later analysis found that TCR association rates varied across HLA loci, with DRB1 alleles showing the most associated TCRs and HLA-C alleles the fewest. A cluster of highly shared sequence variants was judged likely to be a technical artifact of the sequencing pipeline. In both the original and validation cohorts, the classifier was reported to diagnose cytomegalovirus status with high specificity and sensitivity. A few of the identified cytomegalovirus-associated TCR beta chains were confirmed in vitro to be specific for cytomegalovirus antigens.

This clone appeared a few times. What this receptor recognizes is not known. Per-nucleotide qualities are absent, and no much larger clonotype sits a single base away. The germline V gene specifies SNHLY as CDR1 and FYNNEI as CDR2. The CDR3 contains 15 residues, cysteine and phenylalanine counted. The sequence is cut down to CDR3 DNA, 45 bases in frame from base 1. Between the V and J ends, shortened by 1 base and 3 bases respectively, the junction contains 13 bases. The cohort consisted of 600 to 700 healthy bone marrow donors. At the time of sampling, all cohort members were nominally healthy, though unrecorded immune exposures were likely present. The donor tested CMV seronegative, placing the donor among the 300 to 400 seronegative members of the cohort. A peripheral blood sample was collected from each donor, and TCR beta sequencing was performed on peripheral blood mononuclear cells. The Qiagen DNeasy Blood Extraction Kit was used to extract genomic DNA from the blood cell samples.

The library relied on the immunoSEQ multiplex PCR assay. A mixture of 60 forward primers for TCR Vbeta segments and 13 reverse primers for TCR Jbeta segments was used in the multiplex PCR. The CDR3 region of rearranged TCR beta genes was amplified from genomic DNA with a multiplex PCR assay. The amplified TCR beta libraries were sequenced on the Illumina HiSeq System as 87-base-pair reads. The authors processed their data as follows. A later analysis counted around 72 million unique TCR beta chains across the 500 to 850 repertoires, and some 12 million of these chains were shared by at least two donors. Raw reads were error-corrected and collapsed into unique sequences with a nearest-neighbor algorithm that merged closely related sequences to remove PCR and sequencing errors. Alignment of CDR3 sequences to IMGT reference sequences was used to assign V, D and J gene segments. For a sequence to be retained, a match of at least six nucleotides to both a V gene segment and a J gene segment was required. A rearrangement counted as productive if the CDR3 had no stop codons and remained in frame with V and J, and every other rearrangement counted as non-productive. CDR3 was defined by IMGT convention, running from the second conserved V-encoded cysteine to the conserved J-encoded phenylalanine. Sequences without an unambiguous match to a single V gene segment were excluded from the earlier analysis of almost 600 of the donors. An earlier analysis of 587 of the donors classified V segments as functional when productive rearrangements were above 56.7% and as segregating when the standard deviation between donors was above 5%. To diagnose cytomegalovirus status from the catalog of TCR beta chain sequences, a statistical classification framework was built. A later analysis assigned V and J genes by comparing TCR nucleotide sequences with IMGT/GENE-DB human TR gene sequences. Using the TCRdist pipeline, a later analysis assigned CDR3 sequences along with most-parsimonious VDJ recombination scenarios. In a later analysis, every TCR beta chain was defined by the combination of its CDR3 amino acid sequence and its V-gene family, and reads without a unique V-gene family were dropped. A later analysis removed 592 highly shared, low-generation-probability nucleotide sequences to deal with suspected cross-contamination and a sequencing artifact. For each public chain, a later analysis derived a clonal expansion index from normalized ranks of inferred template counts within each repertoire. Generation probabilities in a later analysis came from a VDJ recombination model fitted to out-of-frame rearrangements, and those results were checked against IGoR. A later analysis scored TCR-TCR, TCR-HLA and TCR-CMV co-occurrence with hypergeometric tests, applying a repertoire-size bias correction to TCR pairs. A later analysis estimated false discovery rates by permuting HLA or CMV assignments 20 times. In a later analysis, co-occurring TCRs were grouped with DBSCAN, and TCRdist sequence similarity was added when clustering was performed within HLA-allele-positive subsets. For co-occurrence clustering, repertoires with fewer than 30,000 or more than 120,000 public chains were excluded, along with about five repertoires with anomalous nucleotide sharing. Drawn from immuneACCESS, this table holds only the in-frame rearrangements with V and J called that TCRdb kept. Clones are partly lost; checked studies trace under half to an unresolved V gene and leave the rest unexplained. That table gives V, J and clone size, and the DNA gave D and trimming. Recorded for this sample are fewer than 200,000 clones; about 68% of them occurred a single time. The leading ten clones occupy about 2.3% of the sample.

The sequence came from a female donor in good health and CMV-seronegative. The chain is encoded by TRBV2 joined to TRBJ2-7, with TRBD2 tentatively as D gene (6 bases match). Sample: PBMCs. The DNA sequence follows: TGTGCCAGCAGTGAAGGGCGGGGAGGAGGCTACGAGCAGTACTTC. Its amino acids are CASSEGRGGGYEQYF.